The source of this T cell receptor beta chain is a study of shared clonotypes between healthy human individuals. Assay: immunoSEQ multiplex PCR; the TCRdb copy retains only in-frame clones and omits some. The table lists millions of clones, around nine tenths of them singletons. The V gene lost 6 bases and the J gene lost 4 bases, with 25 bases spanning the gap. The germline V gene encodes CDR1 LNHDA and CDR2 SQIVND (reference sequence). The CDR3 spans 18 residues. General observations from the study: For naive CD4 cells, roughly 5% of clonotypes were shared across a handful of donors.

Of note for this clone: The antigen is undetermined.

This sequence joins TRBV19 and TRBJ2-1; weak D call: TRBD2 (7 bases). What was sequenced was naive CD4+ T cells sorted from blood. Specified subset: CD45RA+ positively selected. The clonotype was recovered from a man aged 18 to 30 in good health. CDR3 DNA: TGTGCCAGTAGCGAATCTAGCGGAGGGGGAGGATTTTACAATGAGCAGTTCTTC. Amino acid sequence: CASSESSGGGGFYNEQFF.